What follows is one TCR beta chain and its context. This record comes from a study of T cell clones after liver transplantation. Here immunoSEQ multiplex PCR was the method, and the copy in TCRdb shows in-frame clones only, minus some. This table holds roughly 100,000 clones, about 81% found once. This clonotype originated in a human patient who received a liver transplant. Some T cells may be provided by the graft donor. Sequences were derived from CD4+ T cells from blood, sampled around 49 months after liver transplant.

The CDR3: CASSDWVQLAGGASYEQYF. DNA for the CDR3: TGTGCCAGCAGTGACTGGGTTCAACTAGCGGGAGGGGCTTCCTACGAGCAGTACTTC. The chain links TRBV6-4 to TRBJ2-7, with 13 positions matching TRBD2. The ends lost 1 base at V and 1 base at J; junction bases unmatched: 10. CDR3 length: 19 amino acids. Germline loops: CDR1 MRHNA, CDR2 SNTAGT.